A selection of T cell receptor beta chains follows, all from one sample in a study of Graves' ophthalmopathy and Graves' hyperthyroidism. TCRdb analysed the multiplex PCR reads with MiXCR anew, one entry per CDR3 protein. The sample shows 210,000 or so distinct CDR3 sequences, under 30% of them seen only once. Sequencing input: peripheral blood. Receptor source: a man aged 50 or older with Graves' ophthalmopathy. CDR3s include the opening cysteine and the closing phenylalanine or tryptophan. The D gene is left open where the match is weak. Not every row has a clone size; where given, it reads once, few, many or a size class.

clone size: -
J gene: TRBJ2-5
CDR3 length: 16
D gene: TRBD1
V gene: TRBV24-1
CDR3 DNA: TGTGCCACCAGTGACGTGAGGGACAGGGGGCTGGAGACCCAGTACTTC
CDR3 protein: CATSDVRDRGLETQYF

clone size: -
J gene: TRBJ2-7
CDR3 length: 16
D gene: -
V gene: TRBV11-2
CDR3 DNA: TGTGCCAGCAGCTTAGGACCCACAGGGATGCCGGTCGAGCAGTACTTC
CDR3 protein: CASSLGPTGMPVEQYF

clone size: many
J gene: TRBJ1-5
CDR3 length: 14
D gene: -
V gene: TRBV6-2/TRBV6-3
CDR3 DNA: TGTGCCAGCAGTTACGGGGATAGCAATCAGCCCCAGCATTTT
CDR3 protein: CASSYGDSNQPQHF

clone size: many
J gene: TRBJ2-7
CDR3 length: 18
D gene: -
V gene: TRBV24-1
CDR3 DNA: TGTGCCACCGACATTTTCGGGGCAGGGAACCACTCCACCTACGAGCAGTACTTC
CDR3 protein: CATDIFGAGNHSTYEQYF

clone size: many
J gene: TRBJ1-1
CDR3 length: 14
D gene: -
V gene: TRBV12-3/TRBV12-4
CDR3 DNA: TGTGCCAGCAGTCCCCGGGCGGCATTCACTGAAGCTTTCTTT
CDR3 protein: CASSPRAAFTEAFF

clone size: many
J gene: TRBJ2-5
CDR3 length: 14
D gene: -
V gene: TRBV28
CDR3 DNA: TGTGCCACGTCGGAACTATCCGACCAAGAGACCCAGTACTTC
CDR3 protein: CATSELSDQETQYF

clone size: -
J gene: TRBJ2-4
CDR3 length: 16
D gene: TRBD1
V gene: TRBV12-3/TRBV12-4
CDR3 DNA: TGTGCCAGCAGCCCGGGACAGATCCTAGCCAAAAACATTCAGTACTTC
CDR3 protein: CASSPGQILAKNIQYF

clone size: many
J gene: TRBJ2-7
CDR3 length: 16
D gene: TRBD2
V gene: TRBV12-3/TRBV12-4
CDR3 DNA: TGTGCCAGCAGTTTGGCGGGGGGCGGGGGCTCCTACGAGCAGTACTTC
CDR3 protein: CASSLAGGGGSYEQYF

clone size: many
J gene: TRBJ2-7
CDR3 length: 14
D gene: TRBD2
V gene: TRBV2
CDR3 DNA: TGTGCCAGCAGTCCGCTGGCGGGAGGCTTCGAGCAGTACTTC
CDR3 protein: CASSPLAGGFEQYF

clone size: -
J gene: TRBJ2-7
CDR3 length: 15
D gene: -
V gene: TRBV6-2/TRBV6-3
CDR3 DNA: TGTGCCAGCAGTTACTCACCGGGAGTAGGCGACGAGCAGTACTTC
CDR3 protein: CASSYSPGVGDEQYF

clone size: many
J gene: TRBJ1-3
CDR3 length: 13
D gene: TRBD1
V gene: TRBV29-1
CDR3 DNA: TGCAGCGCCGTGACAGGGCTCGGAAACACCATATATTTT
CDR3 protein: CSAVTGLGNTIYF

clone size: -
J gene: TRBJ2-5
CDR3 length: 18
D gene: -
V gene: TRBV11-2
CDR3 DNA: TGTGCCAGCAGCTTAGAGTTAGGGAGGAGAGCGTCCCAAGAGACCCAGTACTTC
CDR3 protein: CASSLELGRRASQETQYF

clone size: many
J gene: TRBJ1-5
CDR3 length: 17
D gene: -
V gene: TRBV7-8
CDR3 DNA: TGTGCCAGCAGCTTAATAACCAGGGGACGGCCAAATCAGCCCCAGCATTTT
CDR3 protein: CASSLITRGRPNQPQHF

clone size: -
J gene: TRBJ2-7
CDR3 length: 13
D gene: -
V gene: TRBV28
CDR3 DNA: TGTGCCAGCAGTCTCAAGAATTCCTACGAGCAGTACTTC
CDR3 protein: CASSLKNSYEQYF

clone size: many
J gene: TRBJ1-5
CDR3 length: 15
D gene: TRBD1
V gene: TRBV6-2/TRBV6-3
CDR3 DNA: TGTGCCAGCAGTCGTCAGGGGGATGGTCATCAGCCCCAGCATTTT
CDR3 protein: CASSRQGDGHQPQHF

clone size: many
J gene: TRBJ2-7
CDR3 length: 13
D gene: -
V gene: TRBV11-2
CDR3 DNA: TGTGCCAGCAGAACTGCCGTCTCGGCCGAGCAGTACTTC
CDR3 protein: CASRTAVSAEQYF